A single sample is the source of the 3 T cell receptor beta chains below, sequenced in a study of T cell responses to AZD1222 COVID-19 vaccine. TCRdb keeps only in-frame clones here, not all; method: immunoSEQ multiplex PCR. This sample has tens of thousands of clones, with around nine tenths found just once. The specimen was peripheral blood, collected on day 0 of MenACWY control vaccination. The source is an adult in good health.

This rearrangement joins TRBV7-2 to TRBJ1-5; no clear D. CDR3 length equals 12 residues. Per germline, CDR1 SGHTA and CDR2 FQGNSA. Trimming took off 2 bases at V and 7 bases at J, with 6 bases between the two ends. The CDR3: CASSLSSQPQHF. CDR3 sequence (DNA): TGTGCCAGCAGCTTAAGTTCCCAGCCCCAGCATTTT.

The rearrangement joins TRBV2 to TRBJ2-7; no definite D call. Germline V CDR1 and CDR2: SNHLY, FYNNEI. Between the trimmed V and J ends, which lost 2 bases and 4 bases, there was a span of 3 bases. This CDR3 has 11 residues. CDR3 region: CASSEIYEQYF. The CDR3 DNA reads TGTGCCAGCAGTGAAATATACGAGCAGTACTTC.

This chain joins TRBV6-5 and TRBJ1-1; D perhaps matches TRBD1 (6 bases). The V end lost 8 bases, the J end lost 2 bases, and 15 bases lay between the germline ends. This CDR3 is built from 14 residues. Per the germline V gene, CDR1 is MNHEY and CDR2 is SVGAGI. The CDR3 region has the DNA TGTGCCAGCCCCATGGGGGGCGGCAACACTGAAGCTTTCTTT. Its translation: CASPMGGGNTEAFF.